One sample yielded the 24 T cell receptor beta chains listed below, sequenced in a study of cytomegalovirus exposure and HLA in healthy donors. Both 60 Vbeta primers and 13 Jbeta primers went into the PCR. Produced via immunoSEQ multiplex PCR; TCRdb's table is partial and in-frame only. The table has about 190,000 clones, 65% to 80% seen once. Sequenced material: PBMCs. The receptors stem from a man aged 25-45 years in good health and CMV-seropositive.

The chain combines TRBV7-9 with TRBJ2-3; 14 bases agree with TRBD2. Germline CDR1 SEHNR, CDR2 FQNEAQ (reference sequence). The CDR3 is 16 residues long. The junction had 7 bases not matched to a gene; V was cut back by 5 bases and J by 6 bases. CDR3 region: CASSTRLAGGRDTQYF. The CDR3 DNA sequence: TGTGCCAGCAGCACCCGACTAGCGGGAGGGCGGGATACGCAGTATTTT.

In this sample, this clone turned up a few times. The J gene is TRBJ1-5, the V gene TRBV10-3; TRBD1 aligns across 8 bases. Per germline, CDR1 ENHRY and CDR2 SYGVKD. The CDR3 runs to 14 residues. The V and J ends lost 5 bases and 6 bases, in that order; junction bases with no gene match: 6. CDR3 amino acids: CAISPDRAGQPQHF. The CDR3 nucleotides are TGTGCCATCAGTCCGGACAGGGCGGGTCAGCCCCAGCATTTT.

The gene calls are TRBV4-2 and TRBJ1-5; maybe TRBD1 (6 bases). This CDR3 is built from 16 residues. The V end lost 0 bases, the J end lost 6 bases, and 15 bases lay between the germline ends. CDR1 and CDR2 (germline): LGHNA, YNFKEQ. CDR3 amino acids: CASSQESTGTGQPQHF. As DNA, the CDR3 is TGTGCCAGCAGCCAAGAGTCAACAGGGACGGGTCAGCCCCAGCATTTT.

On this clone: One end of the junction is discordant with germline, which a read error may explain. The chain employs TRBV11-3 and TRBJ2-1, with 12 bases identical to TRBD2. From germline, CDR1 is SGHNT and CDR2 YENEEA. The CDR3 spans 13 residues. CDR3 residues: CASSPTSGGPLLF. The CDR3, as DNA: TGTGCCAGCAGCCCGACTAGCGGGGGACCTTTGCTCTTC.

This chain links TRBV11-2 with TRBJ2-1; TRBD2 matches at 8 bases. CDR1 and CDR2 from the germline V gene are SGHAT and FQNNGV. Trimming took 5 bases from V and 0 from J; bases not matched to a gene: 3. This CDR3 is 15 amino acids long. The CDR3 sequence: CASSPSGSSYNEQFF. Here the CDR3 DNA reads TGTGCCAGCAGCCCAAGCGGGAGCTCCTACAATGAGCAGTTCTTC.

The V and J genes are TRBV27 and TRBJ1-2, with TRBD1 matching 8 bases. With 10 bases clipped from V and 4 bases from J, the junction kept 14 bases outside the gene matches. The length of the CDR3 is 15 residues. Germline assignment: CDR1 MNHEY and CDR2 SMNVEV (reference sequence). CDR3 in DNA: TGTGCCACCACCCTTACCCCGGGACAGGCCTATGGCTACACCTTC. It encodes CATTLTPGQAYGYTF.

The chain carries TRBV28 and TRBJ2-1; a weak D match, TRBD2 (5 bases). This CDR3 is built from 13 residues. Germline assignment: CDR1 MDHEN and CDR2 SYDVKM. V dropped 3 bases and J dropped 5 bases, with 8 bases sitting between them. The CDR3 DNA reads TGTGCCAGCAGTTTTGAGGGCGACAATGAGCAGTTCTTC. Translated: CASSFEGDNEQFF.

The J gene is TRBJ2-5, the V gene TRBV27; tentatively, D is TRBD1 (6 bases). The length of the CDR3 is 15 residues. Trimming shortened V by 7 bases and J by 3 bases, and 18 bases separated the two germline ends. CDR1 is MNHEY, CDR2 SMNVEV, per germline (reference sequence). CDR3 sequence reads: CASTLRGGLEETQYF. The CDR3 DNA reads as TGTGCCAGCACCCTTAGAGGGGGTTTGGAAGAGACCCAGTACTTC.

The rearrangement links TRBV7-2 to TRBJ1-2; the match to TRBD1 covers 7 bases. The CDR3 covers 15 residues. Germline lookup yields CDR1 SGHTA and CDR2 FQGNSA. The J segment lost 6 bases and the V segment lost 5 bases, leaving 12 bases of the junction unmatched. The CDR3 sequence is CASSQSGTVLHGYTF. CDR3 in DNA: TGTGCCAGCAGCCAATCAGGGACAGTTCTCCATGGCTACACCTTC.

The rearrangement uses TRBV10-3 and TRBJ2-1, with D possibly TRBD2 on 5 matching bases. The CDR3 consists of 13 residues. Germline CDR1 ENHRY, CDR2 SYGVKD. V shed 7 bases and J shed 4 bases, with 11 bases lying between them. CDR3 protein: CAITGSPYNEQFF. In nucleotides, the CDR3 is TGTGCCATCACGGGATCCCCGTACAATGAGCAGTTCTTC.

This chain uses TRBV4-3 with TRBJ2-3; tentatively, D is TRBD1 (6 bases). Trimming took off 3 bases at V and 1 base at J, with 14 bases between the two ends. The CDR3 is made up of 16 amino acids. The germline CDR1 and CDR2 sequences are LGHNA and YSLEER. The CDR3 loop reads CASSHTAAGGTDTQYF. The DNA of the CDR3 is TGCGCCAGCAGCCATACCGCGGCAGGGGGCACAGATACGCAGTATTTT.

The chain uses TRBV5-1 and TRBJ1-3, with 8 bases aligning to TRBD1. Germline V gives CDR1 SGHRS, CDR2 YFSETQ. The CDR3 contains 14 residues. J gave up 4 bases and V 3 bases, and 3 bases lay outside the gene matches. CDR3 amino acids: CASSYGTGGNTIYF. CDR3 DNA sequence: TGCGCCAGCAGCTACGGGACAGGAGGAAACACCATATATTTT.

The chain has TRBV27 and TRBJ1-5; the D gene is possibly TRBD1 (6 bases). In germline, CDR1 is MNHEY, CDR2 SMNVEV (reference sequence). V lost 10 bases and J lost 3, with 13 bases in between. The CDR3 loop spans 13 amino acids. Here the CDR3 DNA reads TGTGCCACCCGGGACACCCCCAATCAGCCCCAGCATTTT. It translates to CATRDTPNQPQHF.

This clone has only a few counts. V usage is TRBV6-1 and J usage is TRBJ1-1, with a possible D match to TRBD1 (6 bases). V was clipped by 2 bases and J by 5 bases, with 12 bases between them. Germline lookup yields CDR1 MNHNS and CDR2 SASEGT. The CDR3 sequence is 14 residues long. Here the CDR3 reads CASSEPGDGTEAFF. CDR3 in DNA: TGTGCCAGCAGTGAACCAGGGGATGGGACTGAAGCTTTCTTT.

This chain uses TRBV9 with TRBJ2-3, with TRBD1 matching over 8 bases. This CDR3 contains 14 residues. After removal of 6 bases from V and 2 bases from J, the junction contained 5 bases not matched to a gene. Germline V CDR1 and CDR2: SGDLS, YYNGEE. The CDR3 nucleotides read TGTGCCAGCACCCCGGGACAGGACACAGATACGCAGTATTTT. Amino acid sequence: CASTPGQDTDTQYF.

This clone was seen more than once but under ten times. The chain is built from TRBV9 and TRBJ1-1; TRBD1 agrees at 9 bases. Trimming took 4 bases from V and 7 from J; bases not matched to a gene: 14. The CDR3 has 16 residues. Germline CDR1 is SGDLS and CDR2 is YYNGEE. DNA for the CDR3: TGTGCCAGCAGCCCCCACCCGACAGGGGGAGATCGTGAAGCTTTCTTT. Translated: CASSPHPTGGDREAFF.

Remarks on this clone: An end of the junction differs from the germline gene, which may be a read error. The CDR3 DNA sequence: TGTTCCAGCAGCATAACTAGCGGTCAAGAGACCCAGTACTTC. It yields the protein CSSSITSGQETQYF. The chain recombines TRBV7-9 with TRBJ2-5, with TRBD2 identical over 8 bases. CDR1 is SEHNR and CDR2 is FQNEAQ in the germline V gene (reference sequence). The length of the CDR3 is 14 residues.

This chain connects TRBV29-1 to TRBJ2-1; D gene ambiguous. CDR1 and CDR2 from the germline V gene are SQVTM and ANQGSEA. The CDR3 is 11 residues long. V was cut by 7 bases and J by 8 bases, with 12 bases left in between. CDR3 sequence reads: CSAHSGDEQFF. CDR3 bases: TGCAGCGCGCACTCCGGAGATGAGCAGTTCTTC.

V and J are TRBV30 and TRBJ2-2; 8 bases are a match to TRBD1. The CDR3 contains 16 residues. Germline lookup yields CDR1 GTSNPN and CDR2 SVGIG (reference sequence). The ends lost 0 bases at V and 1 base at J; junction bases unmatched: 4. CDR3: CAWSVFGTGNTGELFF. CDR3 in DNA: TGTGCCTGGAGTGTATTCGGGACAGGGAACACCGGGGAGCTGTTTTTT.

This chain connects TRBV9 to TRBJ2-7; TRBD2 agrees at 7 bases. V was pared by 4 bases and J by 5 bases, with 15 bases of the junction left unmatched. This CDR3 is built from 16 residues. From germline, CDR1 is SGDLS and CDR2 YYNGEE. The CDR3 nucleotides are TGTGCCAGCAGCCAACAACCGGAGGGAGGGCGCAACGAGCAGTACTTC. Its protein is CASSQQPEGGRNEQYF.

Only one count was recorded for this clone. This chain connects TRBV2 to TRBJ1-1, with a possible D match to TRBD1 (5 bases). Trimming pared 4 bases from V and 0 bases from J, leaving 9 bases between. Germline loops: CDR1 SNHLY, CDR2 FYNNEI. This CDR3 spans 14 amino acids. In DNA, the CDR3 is TGTGCCAGCAGTGTAGGGGCCTTGAACACTGAAGCTTTCTTT. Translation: CASSVGALNTEAFF.

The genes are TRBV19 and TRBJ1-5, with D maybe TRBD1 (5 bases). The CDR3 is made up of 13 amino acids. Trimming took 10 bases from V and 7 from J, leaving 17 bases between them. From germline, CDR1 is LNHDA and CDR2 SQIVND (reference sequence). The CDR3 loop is CAMGGTVEQPQHF. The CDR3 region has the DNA TGTGCCATGGGGGGGACGGTGGAGCAGCCCCAGCATTTT.

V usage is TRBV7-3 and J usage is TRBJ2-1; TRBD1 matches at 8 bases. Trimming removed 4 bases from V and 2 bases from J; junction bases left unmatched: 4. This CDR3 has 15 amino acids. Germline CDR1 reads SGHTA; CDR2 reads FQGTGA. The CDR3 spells CASSSDRATYNEQFF. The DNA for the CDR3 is TGTGCCAGCAGCTCGGACAGGGCCACCTACAATGAGCAGTTCTTC.

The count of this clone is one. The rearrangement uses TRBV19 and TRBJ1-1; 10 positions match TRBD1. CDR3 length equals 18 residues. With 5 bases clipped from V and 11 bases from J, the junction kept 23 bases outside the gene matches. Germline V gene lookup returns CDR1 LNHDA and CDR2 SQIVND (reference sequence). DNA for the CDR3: TGTGCCAGTAGTTCCCGACCGGGACAGGGGAGGGAAGGCTTTGGGGCTTTCTTT. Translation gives CASSSRPGQGREGFGAFF.